This TCR beta chain appears in the sequencing data of a study of spatial heterogeneity in lung cancer (dated by TCRdb to about 2019). In the study overall: Donors were 70 or so patients with early-stage, untreated non-small cell lung cancer from the lung TRACERx cohort. At surgery, 200 or so tumor regions, around 68 matched nontumor lung samples and about 56 PBMC samples were TCR-sequenced for both alpha and beta chains. Follow-up PBMC samples were sequenced whenever available, with the median time to follow-up being two to three years after resection. In non-small cell lung cancer, the study made a quantitative comparison of TCR alpha and beta repertoires among multiple tumor regions, matched nontumor lung and blood. Nonsynonymous mutation counts, determined by whole-exome sequencing of tumor tissue, were related to TCR repertoire features. In the raw uncorrected reads, each unique combination of TCR and UMI appeared more than ten times on average. Beta-chain transcripts were consistently detected in greater numbers than alpha-chain transcripts, which likely reflected higher beta-chain transcript abundance.

Via the germline V gene (reference sequence), CDR1 is DFQATT and CDR2 SNEGSKA. The CDR3, cysteine through phenylalanine, is 13 amino acids long. Only CDR3 DNA is held: 39 bases, read in frame from base 1. V is trimmed back by 6 bases and J by 1 base, and the junction contains 5 bases that no gene match accounts for. The library was prepared using 5' RACE. Sequencer: NextSeq 500. To allow correction of PCR and sequencing errors, the TCR library protocol tagged every TCR cDNA molecule with a unique molecular identifier. Under the source paper's analysis protocol: TCR identification, UMI-based error correction and CDR3 extraction were all carried out with Decombinator tools. Expanded TCRs were defined as those above a frequency of 2 per 1,000, corresponding to the top 1% of the tumor frequency distribution. Renyi diversity was calculated using the R vegan package after each repertoire was subsampled 100 times to 5,000 TCRs. To build CDR3 similarity networks, amino acid triplet string-kernel similarity was used, and CDR3s were connected when their pairwise similarity was above 0.82. TCRdb trimmed the raw reads at Q25, called clones with MiXCR and kept productive beta chains. Under each unique CDR3 protein, matching rows form one entry showing the most common genes and DNA. These V and J calls rely on TCRdb rather than the paper's analysis. Present in this sample are 100,000 to 120,000 distinct CDR3 sequences, 10% to 14% of which were seen just once. The ten largest clones take up 20% to 25% of the sample.

About this clonotype: Its antigen remains undetermined. No base quality information exists; no much larger clone differs at one position.

What this sample's time point label stands for: blood at routine non-recurrence follow-up after resection. Without any cell sorting, TCR sequencing was performed on whole RNA extracted either from tumor and nontumor lung tissue or from cryopreserved PBMC samples. Patients were selected for TCR sequencing only if sufficient RNA was available from at least two tumor regions. Overall study results and their limits: Comparisons of baseline and follow-up blood repertoires included only 14 to 15 patients. Confirming at a functional level the hypothesis that regional TCRs recognize regional mutations was considered to require additional single-cell paired TCR alpha and beta sequencing. Ubiquitous expanded tumor TCRs were found in blood more often at tumor resection than at routine follow-up.

Source: PBMCs, taken at follow-up. The V and J genes are TRBV20-1 and TRBJ2-5; TRBD1 fits 7 bases in the junction. The source is a female donor with early-stage non-small cell lung cancer. The DNA sequence follows: TGCAGTGCGACATCAGGGGGCCAAGAGACCCAGTACTTC. Its coded protein is CSATSGGQETQYF.